The T cell receptor beta chain described here comes from a study of human T cells and chemical hapten exposure (dated by TCRdb to about 2021). Turning to the overall study: For sensitization, 2% DPC in acetone was applied to a roughly 2 cm by roughly 2 cm area of upper inner arm skin. Throughout the study period of about 22 weeks, patients also received therapeutic DPC doses to the scalp every week. Patch testing was performed on the upper back with Finn chambers containing 0.01% DPC, and the patch tests were scored after 6 days according to International Contact Dermatitis Research Group standards. Most of the patients in the cohort were female, and the cohort covered alopecia areata with under or over 50% scalp involvement, alopecia totalis and alopecia universalis. Libraries were pooled for sequencing, and variation in per-sample TCR yields was attributed mainly to small differences in library volumes within the pool. Peripheral blood TCR repertoire changes were tracked in vivo in alopecia patients during primary and secondary sensitization to the hapten diphenylcyclopropenone (DPC). Blood samples were taken from patients before sensitization (week 0) and then at 2, 6 and about 24 weeks after DPC sensitization. Blood for TCR sequencing was provided by twenty-nine alopecia patients at one to four time points (pre-sensitization, 2, 6 and 24 weeks). Paper-wide results and their limitations: Because all patients had alopecia, a presumed autoimmune disease, the immune response of the patients might differ from that of healthy individuals. Repeated subsampling changed both the strength of the expansion versus patch-test correlation and the threshold at which that correlation became significant. Significantly more large CDR3 similarity clusters were formed by expanded TCRs than by pre-sensitization or healthy control sets, consistent with antigen-driven responses. DPC sensitization did not change how many TCRs were above 1 in 1000 frequency, and no evidence was found of alterations in global repertoire structure. A positive correlation was found between the number of PT1 expanded TCRs and patch test score, with significance reached at thresholds 8, 16 and 32 but not 4.

Receptor libraries were prepared by RACE. The instrument given in TCRdb is NextSeq 500. During library preparation, unique molecular identifiers were attached to individual cDNA molecules so that TCRs could be counted quantitatively and reproducibly. For every blood RNA sample, sequencing covered both the TCR alpha and TCR beta chains. In the paper's pipeline: A median of about 87,000 TCRs per sample was observed, with a range of 23,224 to 690,600. The Decombinator software suite was used to annotate V, J and CDR3 in the TCR reads. To make PS versus PT1 abundance plots, every sample was subsampled to the same number of TCRs (28,000). TCRs were defined as expanded if absent before sensitization and observed at least eight times at the 2-week time point. TCRdb ran its own pipeline on the public reads, namely fastp trimming at Q25 and MiXCR clone calling, and kept in-frame beta chains. Merged by CDR3 protein, the rows form single entries marked with the most common genes and DNA. What appears here as the V and J calls and clone size reflects TCRdb's work, not the paper's. This sample holds some 360,000 distinct CDR3 sequences; approximately 5.1% were observed only once. The biggest ten clones account for roughly 2.6% of the sample.

According to the study, the label for this sample's time point signals: pre-sensitization, week 0. The sample's treatment or condition label, decoded: therapeutic diphenylcyclopropenone sensitization with weekly scalp DPC. Blood at each patch-test visit was drawn before the patch test was applied. Patients were eligible if aged 18 to 70, diagnosed with alopecia and judged suitable for DPC therapy, and pregnant patients were excluded. Total RNA was extracted from unfractionated whole blood that had been collected in Tempus Blood RNA tubes. The junction carries 14 bases between V and J, which are trimmed by 4 bases and 7 bases respectively. From the cysteine through the phenylalanine, the CDR3 covers 14 amino acids. Here the CDR3 DNA is all that survives: 42 bases in frame from base 1. The germline V gene yields SGHDT for CDR1 and YYEEEE for CDR2. For this clonotype: Its target antigen remains unknown. Base qualities are not provided; no much larger clone lies one nucleotide away.

The rearranged chain carries TRBV5-6 and TRBJ1-4; TRBD1 is a weak D gene call, 5 bases matching. The clonotype originates from a woman in her forties or fifties with alopecia areata. Some clones in this sample may be carry-over from other donors' samples. The sequenced sample was whole blood, obtained in connection with sensitization to the hapten diphenylcyclopropenone (DPC). The CDR3 corresponds to CASSRPGEGEKLFF. The DNA is as follows: TGTGCCAGCAGCCGCCCGGGGGAAGGTGAAAAACTGTTTTTT.